This T cell receptor beta chain was captured in a study of CXCR3-negative and CXCR3-positive naive CD8 T cells. Per germline, CDR1 MDHEN and CDR2 SYDVKM. CDR3 size: 14 residues. With UMI labels, 5' RACE was used to prepare the TRB cDNA libraries. With the 5' RACE reads reprocessed, TCRdb shows one record per CDR3 protein and no DNA. The table for this sample gives roughly 71,000 distinct CDR3 sequences. Of note for this clonotype: Its antigen is unknown.

CD45RO-CCR7+CD27+CD95- expression identified naive CD8+ T cells. Findings and limits, study-wide: Cryopreservation partially decreased CXCR3 expression, and most assays used fresh PBMCs.

Sequences were obtained from naive CXCR3- CD8+ T cells from blood. As to subset: CD45RO-CCR7+CD27+CD95- naive CD8+ T cells lacking CXCR3 (TNR3-). V and J are TRBV28 and TRBJ2-1; TCRdb picks TRBD2, but there is no DNA to check that call. This TCR was recovered from a human donor in good health. Some clones in this sample may be carry-over from other donors' samples. Here the CDR3 reads CASSLFGSGNEQFF.